These 11 T cell receptor beta chains originate from one sample sequenced in a study of T-cell memory formation after mild COVID-19. TCRdb re-called the 5' RACE reads through MiXCR, storing one row per CDR3 protein. The table includes more than 200,000 distinct CDR3 sequences, 16% detected once. The specimen was PBMCs or a T cell subset sorted from them (not recorded which). These receptors all stem from a man between 18 and 29 years old who had mild COVID-19 (a few samples of this study predate the infection). Cell type and time point are not known.

CDR3 loop: CASSQVAGGKPQYF. DNA for the CDR3: TGTGCCAGCAGCCAAGTAGCAGGCGGCAAGCCCCAGTACTTC. The chain links TRBV4-2 to TRBJ2-5; D remains ambiguous. Germline assignment: CDR1 LGHNA and CDR2 YNFKEQ. CDR3 length equals 14 residues. V was shortened by 1 base and J by 9 bases, with 15 bases between the two germline ends.

A few counts support this clonotype. The rearrangement uses TRBV10-3 and TRBJ2-7; 7 bases align to TRBD2. J gave up 0 bases and V 8 bases, and 7 bases lay outside the gene matches. Looked up from germline, CDR1 is ENHRY and CDR2 is SYGVKD. This CDR3 comprises 14 residues. DNA for the CDR3: TGTGCCATCTCAAAAGCGGGGTCCTCCTACGAGCAGTACGTC. Amino acids: CAISKAGSSYEQYV.

This sequence joins TRBV5-1 and TRBJ2-3; no clear D gene. The CDR3 is 12 residues long. Germline values: CDR1 SGHRS, CDR2 YFSETQ. V lost 5 bases and J lost 1, with 5 bases in between. The CDR3 DNA reads as TGCGCCAGCAGAACAGGCACAGATACGCAGTATTTT. It codes for CASRTGTDTQYF. The whole variable domain, filled in from reference TRBV5-1 and TRBJ2-3, reads KAGVTQTPRYLIKTRGQQVTLSCSPISGHRSVSWYQQTPGQGLQFLFEYFSETQRNKGNFPGRFSGRQFSNSRSEMNVSTLELGDSALYLCASRTGTDTQYFGPGTRLTVL.

J is TRBJ1-6 and V is TRBV7-2; 8 nucleotides match TRBD1. V shed 8 bases and J 6 bases; nucleotides not matched to a gene: 9. The CDR3 totals 15 residues. In germline, CDR1 is SGHTA, CDR2 FQGNSA. CDR3 bases: TGTGCCAGCCGAGGACAGGGAGGGACTAATTCACCCCTCCACTTT. It specifies CASRGQGGTNSPLHF.

This clonotype was recorded a few times. The genes are TRBV4-3 and TRBJ1-1; D is possibly TRBD1 (5 bases). From germline, CDR1 is LGHNA and CDR2 YSLEER. This CDR3 is built from 16 residues. Between the trimmed V and J ends, which lost 5 bases and 0 bases, there was a span of 16 bases. The CDR3 nucleotides are TGCGCCAGCAGCTTATCGAAAGGGGCAATGAACACTGAAGCTTTCTTT. Translated, it gives CASSLSKGAMNTEAFF.

The chain couples TRBV5-1 to TRBJ1-1; 8 nucleotides align to TRBD1. The CDR3 is 14 amino acids. Germline V gene data show CDR1 as SGHRS and CDR2 as YFSETQ. J lost 4 bases, V lost 4 bases, and 6 bases had no gene match. The CDR3 loop reads CASSEQGGSTEAFF. In DNA, the CDR3 is TGCGCCAGCAGCGAACAGGGGGGCTCCACTGAAGCTTTCTTT. The complete variable domain, with remaining parts taken from reference TRBV5-1 and TRBJ1-1, reads KAGVTQTPRYLIKTRGQQVTLSCSPISGHRSVSWYQQTPGQGLQFLFEYFSETQRNKGNFPGRFSGRQFSNSRSEMNVSTLELGDSALYLCASSEQGGSTEAFFGQGTRLTVV.

The V and J genes are TRBV12-3 or TRBV12-4 and TRBJ2-2, with D possibly being TRBD2 (5 bases). The CDR3 length is 14 residues. V shed 3 bases and J shed 0 bases, with 5 bases lying between them. CDR3 DNA: TGTGCCAGCAGTTTCGGGGCGAACACCGGGGAGCTGTTTTTT. Its translation: CASSFGANTGELFF.

The CDR3 DNA reads as TGTGCCTGGAGTGTAGAAGGTTCCTACGAGCAGTACTTC. Translation gives CAWSVEGSYEQYF. The rearrangement links TRBV30 to TRBJ2-7; unclear D gene. There are 13 residues in the CDR3. Germline-derived CDR1 and CDR2 are GTSNPN and SVGIG (reference sequence). Trimming left V 0 bases short and J 1 base short, with 7 bases between. Filled out from reference TRBV30 and TRBJ2-7, the complete variable domain reads SQTIHQWPATLVQPVGSPLSLECTVEGTSNPNLYWYRQAAGRGLQLLFYSVGIGQISSEVPQNLSASRPQDRQFILSSKKLLLSDSGFYLCAWSVEGSYEQYFGPGTRLTVT.

This clonotype has a handful of counts. The V call is TRBV7-9, the J call TRBJ1-2, with D unclear. V lost 2 bases and J 1 base, leaving 8 bases between the germline ends. The CDR3 loop spans 14 amino acids. Looked up from germline, CDR1 is SEHNR and CDR2 is FQNEAQ (reference sequence). CDR3 protein: CASSLTDGNYGYTF. The CDR3 DNA follows: TGTGCCAGCAGCTTAACGGACGGTAACTATGGCTACACCTTC.

This sequence joins TRBV6-5 and TRBJ2-1, with D tentatively TRBD2 (5 bases). Trimming took 7 bases from V and 9 from J, leaving 10 bases between them. The CDR3 is made up of 11 amino acids. CDR1 is MNHEY, CDR2 SVGAGI, per germline. The CDR3 protein is CASTSGSEQFF. As DNA, the CDR3 is TGTGCCAGCACCAGCGGCAGTGAGCAGTTCTTC.

Here the CDR3 reads CSAIRQGYTF. The CDR3 DNA reads TGCAGTGCTATCAGACAGGGCTACACCTTC. The rearrangement uses TRBV20-1 and TRBJ1-2; the D gene is possibly TRBD1 (5 bases). The CDR3 loop spans 10 amino acids. Per germline, CDR1 DFQATT and CDR2 SNEGSKA (reference sequence). V was shortened by 4 bases and J by 8 bases, with 8 bases between the two germline ends.